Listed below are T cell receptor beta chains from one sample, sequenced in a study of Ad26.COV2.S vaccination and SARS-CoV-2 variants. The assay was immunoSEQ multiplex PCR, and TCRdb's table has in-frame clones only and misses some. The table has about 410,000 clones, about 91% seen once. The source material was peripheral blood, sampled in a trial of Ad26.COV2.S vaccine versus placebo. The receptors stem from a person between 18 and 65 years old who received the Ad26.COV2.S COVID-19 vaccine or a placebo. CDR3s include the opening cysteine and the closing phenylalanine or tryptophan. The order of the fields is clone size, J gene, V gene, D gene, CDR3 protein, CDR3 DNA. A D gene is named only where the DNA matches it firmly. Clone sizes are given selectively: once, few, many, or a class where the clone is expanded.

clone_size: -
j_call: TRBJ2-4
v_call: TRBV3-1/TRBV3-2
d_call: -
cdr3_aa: CASSQDRAALRNIQYF
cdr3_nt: TGTGCCAGCAGCCAAGATAGGGCAGCCCTCCGGAACATTCAGTACTTC

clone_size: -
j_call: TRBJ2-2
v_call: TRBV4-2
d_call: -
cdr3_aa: CASSQEEGITNTGELFF
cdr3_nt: TGTGCCAGCAGCCAAGAGGAGGGGATTACGAACACCGGGGAGCTGTTTTTT

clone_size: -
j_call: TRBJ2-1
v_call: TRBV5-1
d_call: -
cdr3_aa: CASSSSAVNEQFF
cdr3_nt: TGCGCCAGCAGCTCCTCCGCAGTCAATGAGCAGTTCTTC

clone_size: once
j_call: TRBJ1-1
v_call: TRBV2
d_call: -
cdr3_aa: CASSLGLSAEAFF
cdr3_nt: TGTGCCAGCAGTCTAGGACTTAGCGCTGAAGCTTTCTTT

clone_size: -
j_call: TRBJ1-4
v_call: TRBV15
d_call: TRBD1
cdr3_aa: CATSRAWAGGSTNEKLFF
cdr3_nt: TGTGCCACCAGCAGAGCTTGGGCAGGGGGGTCAACTAATGAAAAACTGTTTTTT

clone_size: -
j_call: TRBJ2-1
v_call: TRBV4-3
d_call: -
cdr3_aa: CASSQSQGYNEQFF
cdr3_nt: TGCGCCAGCAGCCAATCACAGGGATACAATGAGCAGTTCTTC

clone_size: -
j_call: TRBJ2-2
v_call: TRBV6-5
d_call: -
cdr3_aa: CASRKQPSTGELFF
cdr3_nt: TGTGCCAGCAGAAAACAGCCGAGCACCGGGGAGCTGTTTTTT

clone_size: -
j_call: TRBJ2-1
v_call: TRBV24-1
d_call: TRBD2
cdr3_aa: CATSGAGEYNEQFF
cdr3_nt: TGTGCCACCAGTGGGGCGGGAGAATACAATGAGCAGTTCTTC

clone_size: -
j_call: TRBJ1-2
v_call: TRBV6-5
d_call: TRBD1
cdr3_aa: CASSYAWDRGPYGYTF
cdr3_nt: TGTGCCAGCAGTTACGCCTGGGACAGGGGGCCTTATGGCTACACCTTC

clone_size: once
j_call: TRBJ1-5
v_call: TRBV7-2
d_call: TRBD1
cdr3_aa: CASSRTGGLNQPQHF
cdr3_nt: TGTGCCAGCAGCAGGACAGGGGGACTAAATCAGCCCCAGCATTTT

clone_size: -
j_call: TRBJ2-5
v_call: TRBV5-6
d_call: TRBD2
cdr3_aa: CASSRSGLAFLETQYF
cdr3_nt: TGTGCCAGCAGCCGGTCGGGACTAGCTTTTTTGGAGACCCAGTACTTC

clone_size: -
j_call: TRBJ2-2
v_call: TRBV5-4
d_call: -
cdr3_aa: CASSLGQRTGELFF
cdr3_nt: TGTGCCAGCAGCTTGGGACAGCGGACCGGGGAGCTGTTTTTT

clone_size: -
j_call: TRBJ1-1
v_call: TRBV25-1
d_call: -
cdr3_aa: CASSDQQGPLNTEAFF
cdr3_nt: TGTGCCAGCAGTGATCAACAGGGACCTTTAAACACTGAAGCTTTCTTT

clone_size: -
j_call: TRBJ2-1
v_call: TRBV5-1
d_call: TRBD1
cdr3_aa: CASAEQGHYNEQFF
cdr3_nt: TGCGCCAGCGCCGAACAGGGGCACTACAATGAGCAGTTCTTC

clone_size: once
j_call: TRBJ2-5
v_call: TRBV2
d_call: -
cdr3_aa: CASRYQETQYF
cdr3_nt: TGTGCCAGCAGATATCAAGAGACCCAGTACTTC

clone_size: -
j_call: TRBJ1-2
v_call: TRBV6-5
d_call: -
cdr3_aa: CARISDRRYGYTF
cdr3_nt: TGTGCCAGAATATCCGACAGGCGATATGGCTACACCTTC